The rows below give T cell receptor beta chains drawn from one sample of a study of blood T cell repertoires in COVID-19. Clones were sequenced by immunoSEQ multiplex PCR, and TCRdb holds only the in-frame ones, with some missing. The table lists approximately 220,000 clones, around 85% of them singletons. The sequencing input was peripheral blood. Receptors were obtained from a woman aged 45-65 years with acute or convalescent COVID-19. The conserved cysteine and the conserved F or W are not part of the CDR3 here. Expanded clones get a size class; other rows say once, few or many, or leave the size out.

- TRBV6-5 ASSYSRLAAEETQY
- TRBV19 ASSGGQGDATGANVLT
- TRBV2 ASSGSPNTEAF
once TRBV18 ASCSAGENTEAF
- TRBV18 ASSPGSGGADTQY
- TRBV25-1 ASSSQSTGNEQY
- TRBV7-9 ASSLGDRGSEAF
- TRBV6-4 ASSDQEASGRDTQY
- TRBV19 ASSKTGGSNQPQH
- TRBV7-9 ASRGVSSYEQY
- TRBV6-1 ASSEGAGVNEQF
once TRBV29-1 SVVGEGGGTQY
- TRBV6-2/TRBV6-3 ASSYSPMPGGSYEQY
- TRBV7-9 ASSLAGAPNYGYT
- TRBV11-3 ASSFKGPGYGYT
- TRBV9 ASSVDSGDGYT
- TRBV10-3 AILNPAGNTIY
- TRBV11-2 ASSSPAGTNEQF
- TRBV20-1 SASFFSGGQGNEQF
once TRBV5-1 ASSTGLALQETQY
- TRBV19 ATGGVRGYT
- TRBV29-1 SVLRTSGSKSSGANVLT
- TRBV5-1 ASSEGNTGELF
- TRBV4-3 ASSQDLSGRDTIY
- TRBV30 AWSFDSSGANVLT
- TRBV27 ASSLWAGLNTEAF
- TRBV6-2/TRBV6-3 ASSTPLAGGNEQF
- TRBV6-4 ASSDGEGADTQY
few TRBV27 ASSSGTSGYYNEQF
- TRBV2 ASNLVPTKNTEAF
- TRBV15 ATSREDKNTGELF
- TRBV5-1 ASSLAGVPGYGYT
- TRBV7-2 ASSLDRDRAYDEKLF
- TRBV30 AWSGGYGYT
- TRBV5-1 ASSLGQEGTDTQY
many TRBV7-9 ASSLGSGQETQY
- TRBV6-5 ASSYRQGADGYT
once TRBV28 ASSLVGEVYGYT
- TRBV5-1 ASSSRLAGVNEQF
- TRBV12-3/TRBV12-4 ASSLVTPEAF
- TRBV11-3 ASSEEGTVSEQY
- TRBV18 ASSLGQVAVSPLH
- TRBV4-3 ASSIRTSGSADTQY
few TRBV18 ASSLAYQETQY
- TRBV19 ASSTGFQETQY
- TRBV11-2 ASSLGGPTNEKLF